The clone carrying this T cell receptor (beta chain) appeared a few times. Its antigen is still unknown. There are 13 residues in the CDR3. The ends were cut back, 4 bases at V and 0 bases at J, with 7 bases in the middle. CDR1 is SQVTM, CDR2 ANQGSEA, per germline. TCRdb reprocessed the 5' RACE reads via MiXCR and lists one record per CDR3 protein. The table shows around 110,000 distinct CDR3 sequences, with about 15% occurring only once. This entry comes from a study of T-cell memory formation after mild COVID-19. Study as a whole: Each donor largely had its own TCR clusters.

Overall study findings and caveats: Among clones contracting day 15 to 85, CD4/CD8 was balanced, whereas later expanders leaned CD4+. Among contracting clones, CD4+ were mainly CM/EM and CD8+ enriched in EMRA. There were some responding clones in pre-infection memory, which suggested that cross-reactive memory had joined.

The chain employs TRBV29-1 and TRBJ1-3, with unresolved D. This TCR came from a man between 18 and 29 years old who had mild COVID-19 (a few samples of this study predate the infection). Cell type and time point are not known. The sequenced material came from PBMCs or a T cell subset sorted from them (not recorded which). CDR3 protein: CSVARGSGNTIYF. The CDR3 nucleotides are TGCAGCGTTGCCAGAGGCTCTGGAAACACCATATATTTT.